Below are 21 T cell receptor beta chains sequenced from a single sample in a study of T cell changes during pregnancy in multiple sclerosis. TCRdb keeps only in-frame clones here, not all; method: immunoSEQ multiplex PCR. The repertoire holds 60,000 to 65,000 clones, with 90% as singletons. The source was peripheral blood, collected in the second trimester of pregnancy. The source is a female donor in good health, enrolled as a control in a pregnancy study.

This chain joins TRBV29-1 and TRBJ2-7, with D perhaps matching TRBD1 (6 bases). CDR1 SQVTM and CDR2 ANQGSEA come from the germline V gene. The CDR3 covers 12 residues. The V end was cut by 3 bases, the J end by 6 bases, with 12 bases between. The CDR3, as DNA: TGCAGCGTTGAGGACAGATCGCGCGAGCAGTACTTC. Its translation is CSVEDRSREQYF.

The rearrangement joins TRBV30 to TRBJ2-7, with D maybe TRBD2 (6 bases). V shed 2 bases and J shed 3 bases, with 14 bases lying between them. Germline V gene sequence: CDR1 GTSNPN, CDR2 SVGIG (reference sequence). The CDR3 loop spans 14 amino acids. CDR3 in amino acids: CAWSPTGVRYEQYF. CDR3 nucleotide sequence: TGTGCCTGGAGTCCGACGGGGGTACGCTACGAGCAGTACTTC. The whole variable domain, filled in from reference TRBV30 and TRBJ2-7, reads SQTIHQWPATLVQPVGSPLSLECTVEGTSNPNLYWYRQAAGRGLQLLFYSVGIGQISSEVPQNLSASRPQDRQFILSSKKLLLSDSGFYLCAWSPTGVRYEQYFGPGTRLTVT.

The chain carries TRBV6-4 and TRBJ2-1; D perhaps matches TRBD2 (8 bases). Looked up from germline, CDR1 is MRHNA and CDR2 is SNTAGT. The CDR3 extends over 17 amino acids. V dropped 0 bases and J dropped 8 bases, with 20 bases sitting between them. Here the CDR3 reads CASSDSEGAGGKDEQFF. The CDR3 region has the DNA TGTGCCAGCAGTGACTCGGAGGGGGCGGGGGGCAAGGATGAGCAGTTCTTC.

The chain carries TRBV16 and TRBJ1-5; 10 bases align to TRBD1. Looked up from germline, CDR1 is KGHSY and CDR2 is FQNENV. This CDR3 contains 15 residues. After removal of 3 bases from V and 6 bases from J, the junction contained 5 bases not matched to a gene. The CDR3 bases are TGTGCCAGCAGCCAGCCGGACAGGGGGAGTCAGCCCCAGCATTTT. Encoded protein: CASSQPDRGSQPQHF.

The V call is TRBV13, the J call TRBJ1-1; D gene uncertain. Trimming pared 1 base from V and 0 bases from J, leaving 9 bases between. The length of the CDR3 is 15 residues. CDR1 and CDR2 (germline): PRHDT, FYEKMQ (reference sequence). The CDR3 DNA reads TGTGCCAGCAGCTTAGAGCAGGCTATGAACACTGAAGCTTTCTTT. Its protein product is CASSLEQAMNTEAFF. Complete variable domain (other parts from reference TRBV13 and TRBJ1-1): AAGVIQSPRHLIKEKRETATLKCYPIPRHDTVYWYQQGPGQDPQFLISFYEKMQSDKGSIPDRFSAQQFSDYHSELNMSSLELGDSALYFCASSLEQAMNTEAFFGQGTRLTVV.

V gene TRBV30 combines with J gene TRBJ2-1, with 11 bases lining up with TRBD1. V gave up 6 bases and J gave up 0 bases; unmatched junction bases: 13. Per germline, CDR1 GTSNPN and CDR2 SVGIG (reference sequence). The CDR3 is made up of 18 amino acids. CDR3 bases: TGTGCCTGCTTCCAATACCCGGGACAGGGGGGCTCCTACAATGAGCAGTTCTTC. Protein sequence: CACFQYPGQGGSYNEQFF.

This clone was counted only a few times. The V call is TRBV28, the J call TRBJ2-1, with TRBD2 identical over 7 bases. V lost 8 bases to trimming and J lost 6 bases; unmatched junction nucleotides: 10. This CDR3 has 14 amino acids. Per the germline V gene, CDR1 is MDHEN and CDR2 is SYDVKM. Here the CDR3 DNA reads TGTGCCAGCGGGGGGGGGAGCGAGGTCAATGAGCAGTTCTTC. Amino acids: CASGGGSEVNEQFF.

This clone was counted a few times. J is TRBJ1-6 and V is TRBV25-1, with 8 bases identical to TRBD1. Trimming removed 6 bases from V and 3 bases from J; junction bases left unmatched: 4. The CDR3 is 15 residues long. Per the germline V gene, CDR1 is MGHDK and CDR2 is SYGVNS. In nucleotides, the CDR3 is TGTGCCAGCAGAGACACAGGGGGCTATAATTCACCCCTCCACTTT. Translating gives CASRDTGGYNSPLHF.

The V gene is TRBV19, the J gene TRBJ1-1; D might be TRBD1 (5 bases). V gave up 7 bases and J gave up 1 base, with 16 bases separating them. Germline-derived CDR1 and CDR2 are LNHDA and SQIVND (reference sequence). The CDR3 length is 15 residues. The CDR3 DNA reads TGTGCCAGTATCCCAGGGATAACAGGGAACACTGAAGCTTTCTTT. Protein: CASIPGITGNTEAFF.

The sample holds a few counts of this clone. The V gene is TRBV5-4, the J gene TRBJ2-2; no clear D. CDR3 size: 15 residues. Germline CDR1 reads SGHNT; CDR2 reads YYREEE (reference sequence). Trimming cost V 0 bases and J 0 bases, with 6 bases left between them. CDR3 in DNA: TGTGCCAGCAGCTTGGGGCTGACGAACACCGGGGAGCTGTTTTTT. Translating gives CASSLGLTNTGELFF.

The gene calls are TRBV5-6 and TRBJ2-5; D might be TRBD2 (5 bases). Between the trimmed V and J ends, which lost 1 base and 4 bases, there was a span of 17 bases. The CDR3 totals 16 residues. Germline V gene lookup returns CDR1 SGHDT and CDR2 YYEEEE. CDR3 in amino acids: CASSLSSRRAGETQYF. The CDR3 DNA reads TGTGCCAGCAGCTTGTCGAGTAGGCGGGCAGGAGAGACCCAGTACTTC.

The chain combines TRBV5-8 with TRBJ1-1; 8 nucleotides agree with TRBD1. CDR3 length: 12 residues. V lost 4 bases and J lost 9; bases outside the gene matches: 5. CDR1 is SGHTS and CDR2 is YDEGEE in the germline V gene. CDR3: CASSPRTGKAFF. CDR3 in DNA: TGTGCCAGCAGCCCAAGGACAGGGAAAGCTTTCTTT.

The rearrangement uses TRBV28 and TRBJ1-2; 9 nucleotides align to TRBD1. V dropped 4 bases and J dropped 4; count of bases not matched to a gene: 7. The CDR3 extends over 15 amino acids. The germline V gene encodes CDR1 MDHEN and CDR2 SYDVKM. CDR3 nucleotide sequence: TGTGCCAGCAGTTCCCCAGGACAGGGGAGCTATGGCTACACCTTC. Amino acid sequence: CASSSPGQGSYGYTF.

The chain joins TRBV5-1 to TRBJ1-2; D ambiguous. The ends were cut back, 5 bases at V and 6 bases at J, with 17 bases in the middle. This CDR3 is 14 amino acids long. In germline, CDR1 is SGHRS, CDR2 YFSETQ. The CDR3 region has the DNA TGCGCCAGCAGTCGTGCATTCGGAGCTGATGGCTACACCTTC. It translates to CASSRAFGADGYTF.

This clone was detected a few times. CDR3 DNA: TGTGCCATCAGTGAGTTGTTCCAAAATCAGCCCCAGCATTTT. Encoded protein: CAISELFQNQPQHF. The chain combines TRBV10-3 with TRBJ1-5; D unclear. The CDR3 loop spans 14 amino acids. The V gene lost 1 base and the J gene lost 4 bases, with 8 bases spanning the gap. Germline CDR1 ENHRY, CDR2 SYGVKD.

The count of this clone is one. The rearrangement uses TRBV6-5 and TRBJ1-3, with D tentatively TRBD1 (5 bases). CDR3 length: 14 amino acids. The V gene's germline CDR1 is MNHEY and CDR2 SVGAGI. V lost 4 bases and J lost 2, with 9 bases in between. CDR3 loop: CASSSPGTGNTIYF. In DNA, the CDR3 is TGTGCCAGCAGTTCCCCAGGGACTGGAAACACCATATATTTT.

The genes are TRBV6-5 and TRBJ1-1; no definite D call. The length of the CDR3 is 14 residues. Germline lookup yields CDR1 MNHEY and CDR2 SVGAGI. V dropped 1 base and J dropped 2 bases, with 8 bases sitting between them. The CDR3 is CASSYFYGNTEAFF. The CDR3 DNA sequence: TGTGCCAGCAGTTACTTCTACGGTAACACTGAAGCTTTCTTT.

This clone was counted once. This chain joins TRBV5-6 and TRBJ2-1; a possible D gene is TRBD1 (7 bases). CDR1 is SGHDT and CDR2 is YYEEEE in the germline V gene. Trimming removed 2 bases at V and 2 bases at J, with 20 bases between. There are 18 residues in the CDR3. CDR3 DNA sequence: TGTGCCAGCAGCTTAATAGTTGGGGGGACAGCAGCCTACAATGAGCAGTTCTTC. It encodes CASSLIVGGTAAYNEQFF.

This clone occurred once. This chain links TRBV4-1 with TRBJ2-7; TRBD1 is a possible D gene (5 bases). V was shortened by 4 bases and J by 2 bases, with 9 bases between the two germline ends. Germline V gene data show CDR1 as MGHRA and CDR2 as YSYEKL. The CDR3 is 13 amino acids. As DNA, the CDR3 is TGCGCCAGCAGCCTGGACACAGCCTACGAGCAGTACTTC. This codes for CASSLDTAYEQYF.

The chain is built from TRBV2 and TRBJ2-7; 12 nucleotides match TRBD2. The CDR3 is made up of 15 amino acids. Per germline, CDR1 SNHLY and CDR2 FYNNEI. V shed 7 bases, J shed 7 bases, and the junction held 11 bases outside the gene matches. CDR3 amino acids: CASTSRLAGGEEQYF. DNA of the CDR3: TGTGCCAGCACCTCCCGGCTAGCGGGGGGGGAAGAGCAGTACTTC.

The chain carries TRBV6-1 and TRBJ1-5, with D possibly matching TRBD1 (5 bases). Germline V gene lookup returns CDR1 MNHNS and CDR2 SASEGT. V lost 1 base and J lost 7, with 14 bases in between. CDR3 size: 15 residues. Here the CDR3 DNA reads TGTGCCAGCAGTGAAGGGAGTACAGGTAGGCAGCCCCAGCATTTT. This codes for CASSEGSTGRQPQHF.